The present T cell receptor (beta chain) was sequenced within a study of blood T cell repertoires in COVID-19 (dated by TCRdb to the early 2020s). About the full investigation: Samples covering the acute and convalescent phases of COVID-19 were provided by collaborators in the United States, Italy and Spain. The prospective study material was composed of cDNA or gDNA derived from T cells, B-cell-depleted T cells, or PBMCs. Deeply sampled blood TCRbeta repertoires from subjects exposed to, actively infected with, or recovered from COVID-19 were included in the dataset. The repertoires were made available in a free public database intended to serve as a resource for research on the immune response to SARS-CoV-2. The samples were drawn from two sources: the first 160 participants of the ongoing ImmuneRACE study, and 950 to 1,500 subjects contributed by 6 global collaborators. The sample metadata nearly always contained a de-identified subject ID, COVID-19 status, age in years and sex. Where available, HLA class I and class II types were obtained from metadata supplied by the sample provider rather than from assay-based typing. What the authors observed across the whole study: The quantity of clinical and demographic metadata differed by source and by participant and was supplied without curation.

V is cut back by 8 bases and J by 0 bases, with 4 bases in the junction unmatched. For CDR1 and CDR2, the germline V gene (reference sequence) lists MNHEY and SMNVEV. The CDR3 contains 14 residues, cysteine and phenylalanine counted. Only the CDR3 part of the read is kept: 42 bases, read in frame from the first base. TCRbeta CDR3 regions were amplified from genomic DNA using the immunoSEQ Assay, a bias-controlled multiplex PCR. The paper's processing steps were these. The number of nucleated cells in each sample was estimated by amplification of reference gene primers within the assay. Sequence reads were collapsed and filtered to measure the absolute abundance of every unique TCRbeta CDR3 rearrangement. For each sample, productive Simpson clonality was calculated as the square root of Simpson's diversity index across productive rearrangements. In TCRdb, the immuneACCESS table is reduced to in-frame sequences with V and J assigned. These tables do not hold every clone; where another copy was compared, an unresolved V gene accounts for under half, and the others remain unexplained. Clone size and the V and J calls come from that table; the DNA yielded D and trimming. A total of some 350,000 clones appear in this sample, 88% of them only once. More than 5.5% of the sample is taken by the ten largest.

In Seattle, one collaborating source enrolled patients while the infection was active and tracked those patients longitudinally over the course of disease. Each collaborating institution followed its own protocols to collect whole blood in K2EDTA tubes. For TCRbeta analysis, collaborator samples were shipped as frozen whole blood, as isolated PBMCs, or as DNA extracted from either sample type. About this clone: Its antigen remains undetermined. Per-base qualities were not stored, and no clone one base away is much larger. This same CDR3 is encoded by further DNA sequences in the sample.

The sample consisted of peripheral blood. The receptor was derived from an older woman with COVID-19, enrolled during active disease. The rearrangement joined TRBV27 to TRBJ1-2, with 9 central nucleotides matching TRBD1. DNA sequence: TGTGCCAGCTCTCGGGACAGGGCTAACTATGGCTACACCTTC. It specifies CASSRDRANYGYTF.